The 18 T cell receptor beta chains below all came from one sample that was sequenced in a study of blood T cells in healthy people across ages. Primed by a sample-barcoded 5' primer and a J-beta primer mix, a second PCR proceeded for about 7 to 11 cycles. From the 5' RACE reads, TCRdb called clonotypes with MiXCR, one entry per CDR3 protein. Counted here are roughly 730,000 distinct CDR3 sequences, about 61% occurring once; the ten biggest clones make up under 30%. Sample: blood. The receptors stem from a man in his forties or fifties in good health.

CDR3 amino acids: CASSLAGTENQPQHF. CDR3 sequence (DNA): TGTGCCAGCAGCTTGGCCGGGACAGAGAATCAGCCCCAGCATTTT. V gene TRBV5-6 combines with J gene TRBJ1-5, with 7 bases matching TRBD1. This CDR3 has 15 residues. The V gene's germline CDR1 is SGHDT and CDR2 YYEEEE. Trimming took 0 bases from V and 4 from J; bases not matched to a gene: 4.

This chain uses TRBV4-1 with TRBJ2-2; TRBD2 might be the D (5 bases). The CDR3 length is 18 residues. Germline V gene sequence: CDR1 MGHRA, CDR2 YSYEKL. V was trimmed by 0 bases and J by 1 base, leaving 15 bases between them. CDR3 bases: TGCGCCAGCAGCCAAGATTTGAGAGCGGTGATGAACACCGGGGAGCTGTTTTTT. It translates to CASSQDLRAVMNTGELFF.

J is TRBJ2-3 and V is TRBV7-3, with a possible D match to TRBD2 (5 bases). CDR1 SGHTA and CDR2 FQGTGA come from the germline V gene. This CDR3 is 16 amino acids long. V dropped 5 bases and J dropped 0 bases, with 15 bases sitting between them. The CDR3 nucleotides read TGTGCCAGCAGCACCCTAGCCCGGGCTAGCACAGATACGCAGTATTTT. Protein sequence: CASSTLARASTDTQYF. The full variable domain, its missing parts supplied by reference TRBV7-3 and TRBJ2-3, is GAGVSQTPSNKVTEKGKYVELRCDPISGHTALYWYRQSLGQGPEFLIYFQGTGAADDSGLPNDRFFAVRPEGSVSTLKIQRTERGDSAVYLCASSTLARASTDTQYFGPGTRLTVL.

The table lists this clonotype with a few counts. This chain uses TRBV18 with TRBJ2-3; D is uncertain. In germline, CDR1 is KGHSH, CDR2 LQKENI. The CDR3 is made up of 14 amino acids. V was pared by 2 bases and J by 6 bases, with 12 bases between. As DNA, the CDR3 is TGTGCCAGCTCACCAACCGGGTCATTCGATACGCAGTATTTT. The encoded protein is CASSPTGSFDTQYF.

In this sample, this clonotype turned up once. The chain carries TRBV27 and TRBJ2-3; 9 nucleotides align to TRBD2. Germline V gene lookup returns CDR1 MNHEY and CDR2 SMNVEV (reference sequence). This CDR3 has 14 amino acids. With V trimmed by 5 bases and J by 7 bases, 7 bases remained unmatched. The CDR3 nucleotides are TGTGCCAGCAGTGCGCGGGAGGGCCCTAATACGCAGTATTTT. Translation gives CASSAREGPNTQYF.

The CDR3 reads CSARRFLATYNEQFF. In DNA, the CDR3 is TGCAGTGCTAGAAGGTTTCTAGCGACCTACAATGAGCAGTTCTTC. The rearrangement joins TRBV20-1 to TRBJ2-1; TRBD2 is a possible D gene (6 bases). This CDR3 comprises 15 residues. V was trimmed by 2 bases and J by 2 bases, leaving 13 bases between them. Germline V gene sequence: CDR1 DFQATT, CDR2 SNEGSKA (reference sequence).

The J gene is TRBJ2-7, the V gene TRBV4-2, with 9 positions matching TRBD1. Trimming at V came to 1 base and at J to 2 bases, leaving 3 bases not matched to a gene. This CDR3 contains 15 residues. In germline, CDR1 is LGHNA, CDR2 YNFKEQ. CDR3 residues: CASSQGTGAPYEQYF. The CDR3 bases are TGTGCCAGCAGCCAAGGGACAGGGGCTCCCTACGAGCAGTACTTC.

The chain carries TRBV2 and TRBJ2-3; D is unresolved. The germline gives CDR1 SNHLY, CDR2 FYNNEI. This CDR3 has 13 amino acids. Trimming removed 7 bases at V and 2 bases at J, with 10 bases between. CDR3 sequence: CASMTGDTDTQYF. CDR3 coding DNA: TGTGCCAGCATGACGGGTGACACAGATACGCAGTATTTT.

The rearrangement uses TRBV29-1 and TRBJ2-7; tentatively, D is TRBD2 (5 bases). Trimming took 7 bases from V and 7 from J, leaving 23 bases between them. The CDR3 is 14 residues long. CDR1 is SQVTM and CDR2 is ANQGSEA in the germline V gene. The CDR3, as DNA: TGCAGCGCCGATGGTAATTTGGGGAGTCATGAGCAGTACTTC. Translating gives CSADGNLGSHEQYF.

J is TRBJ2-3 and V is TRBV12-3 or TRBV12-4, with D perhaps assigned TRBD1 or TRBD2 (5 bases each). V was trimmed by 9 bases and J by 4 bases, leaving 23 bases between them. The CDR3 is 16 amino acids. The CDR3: CASRGGATRVSDTQYF. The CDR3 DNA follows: TGTGCCAGTCGGGGCGGAGCAACCCGAGTGTCAGATACGCAGTATTTT.

The CDR3 DNA reads as TGTGCCAGCAGCTCATCGGCAGTTTATACGGCCGAGCAGTACTTC. The encoded protein is CASSSSAVYTAEQYF. The V and J genes are TRBV5-5 and TRBJ2-7; no clear D. Trimming took off 3 bases at V and 6 bases at J, with 19 bases between the two ends. This CDR3 comprises 15 residues. The germline V gene has CDR1 SGHKS and CDR2 YYEKEE (reference sequence).

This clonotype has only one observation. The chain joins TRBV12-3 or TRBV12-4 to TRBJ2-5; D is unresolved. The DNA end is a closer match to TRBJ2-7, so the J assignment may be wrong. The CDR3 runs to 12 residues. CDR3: CASSFSLPEQYF. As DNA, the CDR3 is TGTGCCAGCAGCTTTTCCCTACCCGAGCAGTACTTC.

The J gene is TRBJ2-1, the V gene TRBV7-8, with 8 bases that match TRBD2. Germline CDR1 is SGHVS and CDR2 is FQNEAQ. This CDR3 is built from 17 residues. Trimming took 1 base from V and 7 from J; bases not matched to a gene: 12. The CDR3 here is CASSLEVSGSSRNEQFF. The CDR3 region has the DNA TGTGCCAGCAGCTTAGAAGTAAGCGGGAGTTCGCGGAATGAGCAGTTCTTC.

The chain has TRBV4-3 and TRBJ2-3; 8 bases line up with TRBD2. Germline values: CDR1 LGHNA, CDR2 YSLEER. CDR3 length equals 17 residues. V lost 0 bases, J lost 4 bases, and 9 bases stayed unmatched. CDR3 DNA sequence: TGCGCCAGCAGCCAAGATTCGCGGGAGGATGGGCCAGATACGCAGTATTTT. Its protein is CASSQDSREDGPDTQYF.

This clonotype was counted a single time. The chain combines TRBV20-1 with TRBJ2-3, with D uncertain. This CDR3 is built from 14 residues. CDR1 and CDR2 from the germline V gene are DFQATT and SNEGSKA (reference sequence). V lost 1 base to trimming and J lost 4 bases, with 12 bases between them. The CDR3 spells CSARVFVRADTQYF. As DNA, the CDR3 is TGCAGTGCTAGAGTCTTTGTCAGAGCAGATACGCAGTATTTT.

Here the CDR3 reads CASSLGRALYQETQYF. DNA of the CDR3: TGTGCCAGCAGTTTAGGTAGGGCCTTGTACCAAGAGACCCAGTACTTC. This sequence joins TRBV12-3 or TRBV12-4 and TRBJ2-5; D remains unclear. V shed 1 base and J shed 0 bases, with 12 bases lying between them. This CDR3 spans 16 amino acids.

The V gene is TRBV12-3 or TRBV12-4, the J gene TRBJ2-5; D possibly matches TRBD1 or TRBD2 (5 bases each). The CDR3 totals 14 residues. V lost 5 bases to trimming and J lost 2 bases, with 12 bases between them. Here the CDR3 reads CASSPRGRQETQYF. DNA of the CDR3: TGTGCCAGCAGTCCCCGGGGACGTCAAGAGACCCAGTACTTC.

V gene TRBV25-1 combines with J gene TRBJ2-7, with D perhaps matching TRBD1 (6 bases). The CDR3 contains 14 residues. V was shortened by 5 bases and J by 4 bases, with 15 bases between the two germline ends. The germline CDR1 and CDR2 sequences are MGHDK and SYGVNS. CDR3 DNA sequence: TGTGCCAGCAGTCCCGGGACAAACCATTACGAGCAGTACTTC. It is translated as CASSPGTNHYEQYF.